This T cell receptor beta chain is drawn from a study of shared clonotypes between healthy human individuals. Overall study results and limits: Clonotype sharing among donors likely depends on sequencing depth. Around 5% was the fraction of naive CD4 clonotypes found shared across several donors.

V was pared by 10 bases and J by 6 bases, with 9 bases of the junction left unmatched. The germline V gene encodes CDR1 ENHRY and CDR2 SYGVKD. The CDR3 spans 13 residues. Naivety among CD8 cells was defined by CD45RO negativity and positive CCR7 selection, thereby excluding terminally differentiated effector memory CD45RA+ cells. Of note for this clone: Its antigen is still unknown.

Only in-frame clones appear in the TCRdb table, and some are missing; sequencing was by immunoSEQ multiplex PCR. The sample lists 2 million or so clones, about 94% occurring once. The V call is TRBV10-3, the J call TRBJ2-3; 8 positions agree with TRBD1. The sequencing sample was made of naive CD8+ T cells sorted from blood. This clonotype was obtained from a young man in good health. CDR3 loop: CASLGQAPDTQYF. The CDR3 DNA follows: TGTGCCAGCCTGGGACAGGCGCCCGATACGCAGTATTTT.